Below are 18 T cell receptor beta chains sequenced from a single sample in a study of T-cell memory formation after mild COVID-19. TCRdb re-analysed the 5' RACE reads in MiXCR, keeping a single row per CDR3 protein. The table has a few hundred thousand distinct CDR3 sequences, about 17% seen once. Sequenced: PBMCs or a T cell subset sorted from them (not recorded which). All receptors derive from a man aged 18 to 30 who had mild COVID-19 (a few samples of this study predate the infection). Cell type and time point are not known.

In its sample, this clonotype was seen many times. The CDR3 DNA reads TGTGCCAGCAGCTTAGCCGGGACCGGCTATGGCTACACCTTC. As protein: CASSLAGTGYGYTF. This chain links TRBV7-6 with TRBJ1-2, with D maybe TRBD1 (5 bases). V lost 0 bases and J 4 bases, leaving 9 bases between the germline ends. Germline-derived CDR1 and CDR2 are SGHVS and FNYEAQ. This CDR3 region has 14 residues.

This chain connects TRBV15 to TRBJ1-5; D is unresolved. The CDR3 sequence is 14 residues long. Trimming stripped 4 bases from V and 6 bases from J, with 13 bases between. Germline V gene sequence: CDR1 LNHNV, CDR2 YYDKDF (reference sequence). This CDR3 reads CATSKVWGGQPQHF. The CDR3 region has the DNA TGTGCCACCAGCAAAGTCTGGGGAGGTCAGCCCCAGCATTTT. The complete variable domain, with remaining parts taken from reference TRBV15 and TRBJ1-5, reads DAMVIQNPRYQVTQFGKPVTLSCSQTLNHNVMYWYQQKSSQAPKLLFHYYDKDFNNEADTPDNFQSRRPNTSFCFLDIRSPGLGDTAMYLCATSKVWGGQPQHFGDGTRLSIL.

This clonotype was observed at least ten times. V usage is TRBV12-3 or TRBV12-4 and J usage is TRBJ1-5; unclear D gene. The ends were cut back, 3 bases at V and 4 bases at J, with 7 bases in the middle. This CDR3 has 13 amino acids. The CDR3, as DNA: TGTGCCAGCAGTTTTGGGGAAAATCAGCCCCAGCATTTT. Its protein product is CASSFGENQPQHF.

V and J are TRBV7-6 and TRBJ2-5, with D possibly matching TRBD1 (6 bases). Between the trimmed V and J ends, which lost 2 bases and 9 bases, there was a span of 25 bases. There are 17 residues in the CDR3. The germline V gene encodes CDR1 SGHVS and CDR2 FNYEAQ. CDR3 in amino acids: CASSLYVGTQSHGAQYF. Written as DNA, the CDR3 is TGTGCCAGCAGCTTATATGTCGGGACACAGTCCCACGGGGCCCAGTACTTC.

This clonotype appeared a few times. The chain is built from TRBV19 and TRBJ1-5; possibly TRBD1 for D (6 bases). CDR1 is LNHDA, CDR2 SQIVND, per germline (reference sequence). V lost 6 bases to trimming and J lost 2 bases, with 14 bases between them. The CDR3 contains 15 residues. CDR3 in DNA: TGTGCCAGTAGGTCTCGGGACAATGGCAATCAGCCCCAGCATTTT. Its protein is CASRSRDNGNQPQHF. The complete variable domain, with remaining parts taken from reference TRBV19 and TRBJ1-5, reads DGGITQSPKYLFRKEGQNVTLSCEQNLNHDAMYWYRQDPGQGLRLIYYSQIVNDFQKGDIAEGYSVSREKKESFPLTVTSAQKNPTAFYLCASRSRDNGNQPQHFGDGTRLSIL.

This clonotype was seen only a few times. A much larger clone lies one base from this, so it may be a read error. V gene TRBV12-3 or TRBV12-4 combines with J gene TRBJ2-1; no clear D. V was shortened by 1 base and J by 8 bases, with 0 bases between the two germline ends. The CDR3 length is 10 residues. This chain's CDR3 is CASSLDEQFF. DNA for the CDR3: TGTGCCAGCAGTTTAGATGAGCAGTTCTTC.

About this clonotype: Germline and junction disagree at one end, which may indicate a read error. The chain uses TRBV7-2 and TRBJ2-4; D may correspond to TRBD1 or TRBD2 (5 bases each). The CDR3 is 17 amino acids. CDR1 and CDR2 (germline): SGHTA, FQGNSA. CDR3 coding DNA: TGTGCCAGCAGCTTATGGGGGACCAGGGACGTCAAAAACAGTCAGTACTTC. It translates to CASSLWGTRDVKNSQYF.

This clonotype came up a few times. The J gene is TRBJ2-7, the V gene TRBV6-6; D perhaps matches TRBD2 (5 bases). V was pared by 0 bases and J by 9 bases, with 9 bases between. The germline gives CDR1 MNHNY, CDR2 SVGAGI (reference sequence). This CDR3 region has 12 residues. The CDR3 sequence is CASSYSERRQYF. For the CDR3, the DNA is TGTGCCAGCAGTTACTCGGAGCGGCGGCAGTACTTC.

CDR3 protein: CASSQEGNSNQPQHF. Written as DNA, the CDR3 is TGTGCCAGCAGCCAAGAGGGTAATAGCAATCAGCCCCAGCATTTT. The chain employs TRBV3-1 and TRBJ1-5; D uncertain. V gave up 0 bases and J gave up 0 bases, with 6 bases separating them. CDR1 and CDR2 from the germline V gene are LGHDT and YNNKEL (reference sequence). This CDR3 region has 15 residues.

The rearrangement joins TRBV6-2 or TRBV6-3 to TRBJ2-1, with 12 bases aligning to TRBD1. Trimming at V came to 7 bases and at J to 12 bases, leaving 13 bases not matched to a gene. The CDR3 sequence is 15 residues long. Germline CDR1 and CDR2: MNHEY and SVGEGT. The CDR3 coding sequence is TGTGCCAGCATCCCTCCGGGACAGGGGGCTGGGAGGCAGTTCTTC. Encoded protein: CASIPPGQGAGRQFF.

This clonotype was detected a few times. The rearrangement links TRBV7-6 to TRBJ1-1; D unresolved. The CDR3 is 13 residues long. V was shortened by 4 bases and J by 4 bases, with 10 bases between the two germline ends. Germline CDR1 reads SGHVS; CDR2 reads FNYEAQ. CDR3 bases: TGTGCCAGCAGCTCCCCCTCGAGCACTGAAGCTTTCTTT. Protein: CASSSPSSTEAFF. Supplemented by reference TRBV7-6 and TRBJ1-1, the full variable domain reads GAGVSQSPRYKVTKRGQDVALRCDPISGHVSLYWYRQALGQGPEFLTYFNYEAQQDKSGLPNDRFSAERPEGSISTLTIQRTEQRDSAMYRCASSSPSSTEAFFGQGTRLTVV.

This chain links TRBV15 with TRBJ1-2; D gene unclear. The CDR3 runs 13 residues. V was cut by 0 bases and J by 8 bases, with 10 bases left in between. Germline V gene data show CDR1 as LNHNV and CDR2 as YYDKDF (reference sequence). The CDR3 here is CATSRDMALGYTF. In DNA form, the CDR3 reads TGTGCCACCAGCAGAGATATGGCTTTGGGCTACACCTTC.

CDR3 protein: CASSRWGRGSTGELFF. In nucleotides, the CDR3 is TGTGCCAGCAGCCGGTGGGGACGGGGAAGCACCGGGGAGCTGTTTTTT. This rearrangement joins TRBV11-2 to TRBJ2-2; D possibly matches TRBD1 or TRBD2 (5 bases each). Deletions cut 5 bases from V and 4 bases from J, with 17 bases between. The CDR3 totals 16 residues. CDR1 and CDR2 from the germline V gene are SGHAT and FQNNGV. The full variable domain, rest sourced from reference TRBV11-2 and TRBJ2-2, is EAGVAQSPRYKIIEKRQSVAFWCNPISGHATLYWYQQILGQGPKLLIQFQNNGVVDDSQLPKDRFSAERLKGVDSTLKIQPAKLEDSAVYLCASSRWGRGSTGELFFGEGSRLTVL.

J is TRBJ2-2 and V is TRBV6-6; weak D call: TRBD1 (5 bases). Trimming took 4 bases from V and 3 from J, leaving 9 bases between them. This CDR3 comprises 14 residues. Germline V gene sequence: CDR1 MNHNY, CDR2 SVGAGI (reference sequence). The CDR3 DNA follows: TGTGCCAGCAGTTCCAGGGTAGACACCGGGGAGCTGTTTTTT. Translating gives CASSSRVDTGELFF.

With respect to this clonotype: This may come from a read error, since a much larger clone is one base off. This chain connects TRBV12-3 or TRBV12-4 to TRBJ2-1; 12 nucleotides agree with TRBD2. CDR3 length: 13 amino acids. The CDR3 DNA reads TGTGACAGCAGTCTAGCGGGGGGGCATGAGCAGTTCTTC. Translated, it gives CDSSLAGGHEQFF.

The chain combines TRBV27 with TRBJ2-6; 8 positions agree with TRBD1. CDR3 length: 14 residues. The germline V gene encodes CDR1 MNHEY and CDR2 SMNVEV (reference sequence). Germline trimming cut 5 bases from V and 8 bases from J; bases unmatched to any gene: 5. The CDR3: CASSPYRGTNVLTF. CDR3 in DNA: TGTGCCAGCAGTCCCTACAGGGGGACCAACGTCCTGACTTTC.

This clonotype was recorded a few times. The genes are TRBV3-1 and TRBJ2-3; tentative D call: TRBD2 (5 bases). Trimming took off 4 bases at V and 5 bases at J, with 10 bases between the two ends. CDR3 size: 13 residues. Germline loops: CDR1 LGHDT, CDR2 YNNKEL (reference sequence). The CDR3 here is CASSLPGRDTQYF. The CDR3, as DNA: TGTGCCAGCAGCCTCCCGGGAAGAGATACGCAGTATTTT.

This clonotype was observed a few times. The chain uses TRBV29-1 and TRBJ2-3; no clear D gene. The germline gives CDR1 SQVTM, CDR2 ANQGSEA. V lost 1 base and J 3 bases, leaving 14 bases between the germline ends. CDR3 size: 15 residues. This CDR3 reads CSVEGVAVVTDTQYF. For the CDR3, the DNA is TGCAGCGTTGAAGGGGTAGCCGTTGTTACAGATACGCAGTATTTT.